A selection of T cell receptor beta chains follows, all from one sample in a study of T-cell memory formation after mild COVID-19. Each CDR3 protein gets one entry after TCRdb re-called the 5' RACE reads with MiXCR. The sample includes roughly 150,000 distinct CDR3 sequences, roughly 15% of them seen just once. The sequenced sample consisted of PBMCs or a T cell subset sorted from them (not recorded which). The receptors were sampled from an adult woman who had mild COVID-19 (a few samples of this study predate the infection). Cell type and time point are not known. CDR3s include the opening cysteine and the closing phenylalanine or tryptophan. A D gene is named only where the DNA matches it firmly. The listing skips clone size in some rows; elsewhere it reads once, few, many or a size class.

CDR3aa: CATSRELFRELFF
abundance: -
d_gene: -
v_gene: TRBV15

CDR3aa: CASSVYTASGEAFF
abundance: few
d_gene: -
v_gene: TRBV9

CDR3aa: CATSDWATDTQYF
abundance: few
d_gene: -
v_gene: TRBV24-1

CDR3aa: CASSDRVNADPSGANVLTF
abundance: few
d_gene: -
v_gene: TRBV6-4

CDR3aa: CASSTDSGWEWEQYF
abundance: -
d_gene: -
v_gene: TRBV7-8

CDR3aa: CASSQDMRDQPQHF
abundance: -
d_gene: -
v_gene: TRBV4-3

CDR3aa: CASQVTGGGSTDTQYF
abundance: once
d_gene: -
v_gene: TRBV7-8

CDR3aa: CATRTGNTGELFF
abundance: few
d_gene: -
v_gene: TRBV24-1

CDR3aa: CASSNFGGSSYNEQFF
abundance: -
d_gene: -
v_gene: TRBV18

CDR3aa: CASSVYWGPETQYF
abundance: -
d_gene: -
v_gene: TRBV9

CDR3aa: CASSSPGSFSGNTIYF
abundance: -
d_gene: -
v_gene: TRBV18

CDR3aa: CSAPWGREMNTEAFF
abundance: few
d_gene: -
v_gene: TRBV20-1

CDR3aa: CASSLVHLGDTQYF
abundance: -
d_gene: -
v_gene: TRBV27

CDR3aa: CASSMKAGRTDTQYF
abundance: -
d_gene: -
v_gene: TRBV19

CDR3aa: CASSSRGSGPLHLAYGYTF
abundance: -
d_gene: -
v_gene: TRBV5-1

CDR3aa: CASSEPHTVDTQYF
abundance: few
d_gene: -
v_gene: TRBV11-2